Listed below are T cell receptor beta chains from one sample, sequenced in a study of cytomegalovirus exposure and HLA in healthy donors. The assay was immunoSEQ multiplex PCR, and TCRdb's table has in-frame clones only and misses some. The sample lists some 130,000 clones, 80% seen once, with around 4.1% in the top ten. Sample: PBMCs. These receptors were collected from a woman in her forties in good health and CMV-seronegative. Both conserved end residues are part of each CDR3. A D gene is named only where the DNA matches it firmly. Clone size is shown for a subset of rows, as once, few, many or a class of expanded clone.

V gene	clone size	J gene	D gene	CDR3 DNA	CDR3 protein
TRBV6-5	NA	TRBJ1-1	TRBD1	TGTGCCAGCAGTTATGGACAGGGTGGGAATGAAGCTTTCTTT	CASSYGQGGNEAFF
TRBV7-2	NA	TRBJ2-6	NA	TGTGCCAGCAGCCTAAGACAGACACTCTCTGGGGCCAACGTCCTGACTTTC	CASSLRQTLSGANVLTF
TRBV6-5	NA	TRBJ2-1	NA	TGTGCCAGCACCCGTAGCGGAGGCTCCTACAATGAGCAGTTCTTC	CASTRSGGSYNEQFF
TRBV5-1	NA	TRBJ2-7	TRBD1	TGCGCCAGCAGCTCCGGGACAGGGGGCTACGAGCAGTACTTC	CASSSGTGGYEQYF
TRBV1	NA	TRBJ1-2	NA	TGCACCAGCACCTACCGACATTATCATAACTATGGCTACACCTTC	CTSTYRHYHNYGYTF
TRBV5-1	NA	TRBJ2-7	TRBD1	TGCGCCAGCAGCTTCCCGGGACAGGGGAACGAGCAGTACTTC	CASSFPGQGNEQYF
TRBV29-1	NA	TRBJ1-1	NA	TGCAGCGTTGTTGAACAGCATATGAACACTGAAGCTTTCTTT	CSVVEQHMNTEAFF
TRBV6-1	NA	TRBJ1-4	TRBD1	TGTGCCAGCAGTAGGGACAGGTCCCGGAATGAAAAACTGTTTTTT	CASSRDRSRNEKLFF
TRBV11-1	NA	TRBJ2-7	NA	TGTGCCAGCAGCTCAGGGTCCAACTACGAGCAGTACTTC	CASSSGSNYEQYF
TRBV5-1	once	TRBJ2-3	TRBD1	TGCGCCAGCAGCCCCGGACAGGGGGGATCAGATACGCAGTATTTT	CASSPGQGGSDTQYF
TRBV4-2	NA	TRBJ1-1	NA	TGTGCCAGCAGTAGGGGGAACACTGAAGCTTTCTTT	CASSRGNTEAFF
TRBV15	NA	TRBJ2-1	TRBD2	TGTGCCACCAGCAACCCTGGTGGGACGGGGGGGGGCAATGAGCAGTTCTTC	CATSNPGGTGGGNEQFF
TRBV19	NA	TRBJ1-2	NA	TGTGCCAGTAGTATTTACAACGAGGTTTCCTATGGCTACACCTTC	CASSIYNEVSYGYTF
TRBV28	NA	TRBJ1-2	NA	TGTGCCAGCAGGGGCAGGGTCTATGGCTACACCTTC	CASRGRVYGYTF